This entry features one T cell receptor beta chain sequence. The data belong to a study of blood T cell repertoires in COVID-19. Across the whole study: Donors in the United States, Italy and Spain gave samples during acute or convalescent COVID-19. PBMCs, B-cell-depleted T cells, or T cells provided the cDNA or gDNA that made up the material.

In the original analysis: For nucleated cells, counts were estimated from reference gene primer amplification. The assay was immunoSEQ multiplex PCR, and TCRdb's table has in-frame clones only and misses some. V, J and clone size are taken as reported in that table, and D and trimming were inferred from the DNA itself. The table records 150,000 to 200,000 clones, less than 85% of them present only once. Germline CDR1 and CDR2: LNHDA and SQIVND (reference sequence). V lost 0 bases and J lost 4; bases outside the gene matches: 2. The CDR3 spans 15 residues. The source of this sequence is an elderly woman with acute or convalescent COVID-19. Sequenced sample: peripheral blood. The V gene is TRBV19, the J gene TRBJ2-1; 8 bases are shared with TRBD2. The CDR3 reads CASSIDGGRYNEQFF. CDR3 DNA: TGTGCCAGTAGTATAGATGGCGGGAGGTACAATGAGCAGTTCTTC.